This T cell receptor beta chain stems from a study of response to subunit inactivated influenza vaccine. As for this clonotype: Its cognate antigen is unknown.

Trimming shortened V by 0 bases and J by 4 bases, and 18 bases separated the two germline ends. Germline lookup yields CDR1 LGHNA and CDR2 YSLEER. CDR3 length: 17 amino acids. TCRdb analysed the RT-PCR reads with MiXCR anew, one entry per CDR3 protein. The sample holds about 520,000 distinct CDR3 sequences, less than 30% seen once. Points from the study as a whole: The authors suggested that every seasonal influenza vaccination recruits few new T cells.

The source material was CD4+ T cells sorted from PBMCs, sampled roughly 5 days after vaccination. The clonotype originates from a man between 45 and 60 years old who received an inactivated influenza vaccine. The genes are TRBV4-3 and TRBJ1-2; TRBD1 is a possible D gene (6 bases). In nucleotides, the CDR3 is TGCGCCAGCAGCCAAGAGTCTGGACAGCCGAGGATCTATGGCTACACCTTC. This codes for CASSQESGQPRIYGYTF.